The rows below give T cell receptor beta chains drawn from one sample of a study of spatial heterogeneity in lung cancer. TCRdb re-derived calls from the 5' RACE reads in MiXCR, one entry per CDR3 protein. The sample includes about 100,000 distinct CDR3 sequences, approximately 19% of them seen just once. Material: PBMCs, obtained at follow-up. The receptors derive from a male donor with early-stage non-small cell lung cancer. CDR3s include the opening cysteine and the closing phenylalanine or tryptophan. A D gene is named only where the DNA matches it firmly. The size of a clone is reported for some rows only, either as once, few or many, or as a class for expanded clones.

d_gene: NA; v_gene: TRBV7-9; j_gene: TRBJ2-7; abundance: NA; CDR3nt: TGTGCCAGCAGCTTGGCTCTGACAGGCACTTACGAGCAGTACTTC; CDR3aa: CASSLALTGTYEQYF
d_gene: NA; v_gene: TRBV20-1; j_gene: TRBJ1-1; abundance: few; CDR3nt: TGCAGTGCTAGAGAACTTACTGAAGCTTTCTTT; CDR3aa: CSARELTEAFF
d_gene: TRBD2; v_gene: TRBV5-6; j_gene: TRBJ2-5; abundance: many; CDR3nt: TGTGCCAGCAGCTTGGCTAGGGAGCTCGGGGGGGTCGAGACCCAGTACTTC; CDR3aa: CASSLARELGGVETQYF
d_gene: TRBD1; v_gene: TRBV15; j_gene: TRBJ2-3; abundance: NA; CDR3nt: TGTGCCACCAGCAGCAGACAGGGGGGCACAGATACGCAGTATTTT; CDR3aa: CATSSRQGGTDTQYF
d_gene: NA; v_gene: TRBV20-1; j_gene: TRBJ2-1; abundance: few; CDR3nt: TGCAGTGCTAGACCCCGGGAGACCAATGAGCAGTTCTTC; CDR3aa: CSARPRETNEQFF
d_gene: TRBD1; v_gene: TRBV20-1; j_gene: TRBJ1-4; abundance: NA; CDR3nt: TGCAGTGCTAAAGGGACAGGAGAAAAACTGTTTTTT; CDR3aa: CSAKGTGEKLFF
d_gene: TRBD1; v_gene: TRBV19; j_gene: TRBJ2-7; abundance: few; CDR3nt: TGTGCCACCGGGGACAGCTCCTACGAGCAGTACTTC; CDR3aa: CATGDSSYEQYF
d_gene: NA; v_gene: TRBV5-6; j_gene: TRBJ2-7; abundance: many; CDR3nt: TGTGCCAGCAGCTTGTTTCAGGGGATGGTCTCCTACGAGCAGTACTTC; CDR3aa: CASSLFQGMVSYEQYF
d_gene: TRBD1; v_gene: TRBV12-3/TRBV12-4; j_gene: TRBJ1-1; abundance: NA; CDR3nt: TGTGCCAGCAGTGGCCGGACAGGGAGCACTGAAGCTTTCTTT; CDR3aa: CASSGRTGSTEAFF
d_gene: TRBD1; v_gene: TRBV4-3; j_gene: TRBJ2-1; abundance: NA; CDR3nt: TGCGCCAGCAGCCCACTACTGCGGACAGGGGGCAATGAGCAGTTCTTC; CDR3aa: CASSPLLRTGGNEQFF
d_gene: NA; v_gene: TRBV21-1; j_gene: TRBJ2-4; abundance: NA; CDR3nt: TGTGCCAGCATACACCTCTTGTTAGACAGGGAAGTATCCAAAAACATTCAGTACTTC; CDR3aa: CASIHLLLDREVSKNIQYF
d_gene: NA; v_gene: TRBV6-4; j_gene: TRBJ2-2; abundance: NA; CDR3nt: TGTGCCAGCAGTGCTTTTGGGACCGGGGAGCTGTTTTTT; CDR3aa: CASSAFGTGELFF
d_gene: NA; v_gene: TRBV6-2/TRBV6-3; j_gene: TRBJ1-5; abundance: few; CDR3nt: TGTGCCAGCAGTTACTCGAGTCAGGGCAATCAGCCCCAGCATTTT; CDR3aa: CASSYSSQGNQPQHF
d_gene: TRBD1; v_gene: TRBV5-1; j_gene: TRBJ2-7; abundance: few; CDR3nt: TGCGCCAGCGGCCGGACGGGACAGTCGGACGAGCAGTACTTC; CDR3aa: CASGRTGQSDEQYF
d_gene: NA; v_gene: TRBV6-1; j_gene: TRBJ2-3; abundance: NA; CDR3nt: TGTGCCAGCAGAGTAGGTCTGACAACACCAACCACAGATACGCAGTATTTT; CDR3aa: CASRVGLTTPTTDTQYF
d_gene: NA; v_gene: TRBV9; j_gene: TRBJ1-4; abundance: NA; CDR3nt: TGTGCCAGCAGCGTTAGACCGGGGGCCGGCGAAAAACTGTTTTTT; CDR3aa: CASSVRPGAGEKLFF
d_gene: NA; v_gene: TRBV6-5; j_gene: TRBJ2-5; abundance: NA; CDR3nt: TGTGCCAGCAACGAAGGGACAAGGCTACAAGAGACCCAGTACTTC; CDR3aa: CASNEGTRLQETQYF
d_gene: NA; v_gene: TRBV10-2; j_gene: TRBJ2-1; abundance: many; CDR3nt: TGCGCCAGCAGTGAGTCATGGGGAAGGGAGCAGTTCTTC; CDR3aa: CASSESWGREQFF
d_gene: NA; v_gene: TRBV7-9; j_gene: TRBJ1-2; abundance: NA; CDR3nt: TGTGCCAGCAGCTTAGTGGAGTACGCTGGCTACACCTTC; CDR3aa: CASSLVEYAGYTF
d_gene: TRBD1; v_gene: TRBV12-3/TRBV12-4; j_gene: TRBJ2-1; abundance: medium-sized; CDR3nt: TGTGCCAGCAGCACAGGACAGGGGTCGACCGGCCCCGAGCAGTTCTTC; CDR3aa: CASSTGQGSTGPEQFF
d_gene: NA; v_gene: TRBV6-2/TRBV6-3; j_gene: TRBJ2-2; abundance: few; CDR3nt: TGTGCCAGCAGCCGCGTCCGGGACTCGACCACCGGGGAGCTGTTTTTT; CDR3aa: CASSRVRDSTTGELFF
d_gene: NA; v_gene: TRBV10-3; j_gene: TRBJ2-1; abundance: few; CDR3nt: TGTGCCATCAGCGACGGGAATCTCGGTGGTAATGAGCAGTTCTTC; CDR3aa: CAISDGNLGGNEQFF
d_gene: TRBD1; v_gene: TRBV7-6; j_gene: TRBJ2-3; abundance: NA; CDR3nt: TGTGCCAGCAGCTTAGGGACAGGGGTCGGCACAGATACGCAGTATTTT; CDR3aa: CASSLGTGVGTDTQYF
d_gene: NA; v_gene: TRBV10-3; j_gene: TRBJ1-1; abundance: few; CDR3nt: TGTGCCATCAGTGGGCAGGGTCCCGGCCCGCCTGAAGCTTTCTTT; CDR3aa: CAISGQGPGPPEAFF
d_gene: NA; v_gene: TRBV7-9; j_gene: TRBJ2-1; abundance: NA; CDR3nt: TGTGCCAGCAGCCTCGGACTGACATACAATGAGCAGTTCTTC; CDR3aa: CASSLGLTYNEQFF
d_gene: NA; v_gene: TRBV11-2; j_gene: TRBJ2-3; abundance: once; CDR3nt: TGTGCCAGCAGCTTAGTGGTATTAACAGATACGCAGTATTTT; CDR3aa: CASSLVVLTDTQYF
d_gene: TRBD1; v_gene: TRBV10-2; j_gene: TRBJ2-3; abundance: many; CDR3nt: TGCGCCAGCAGTGTGGGACAGGGAGTAACAGATACGCAGTATTTT; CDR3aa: CASSVGQGVTDTQYF
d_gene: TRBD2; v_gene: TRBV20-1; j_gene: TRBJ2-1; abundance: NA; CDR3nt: TGCAGTGTAGCGGGAGGCTACAATGAGCAGTTCTTC; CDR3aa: CSVAGGYNEQFF
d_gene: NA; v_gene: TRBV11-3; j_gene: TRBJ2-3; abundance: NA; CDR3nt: TGTGCCAGCAGCTTTGGGACTTACACAGATACGCAGTATTTT; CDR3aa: CASSFGTYTDTQYF
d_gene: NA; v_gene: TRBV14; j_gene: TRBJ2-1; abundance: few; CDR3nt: TGTGCCAGCTCCGAGACACCCTCCTACAATGAGCAGTTCTTC; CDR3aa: CASSETPSYNEQFF
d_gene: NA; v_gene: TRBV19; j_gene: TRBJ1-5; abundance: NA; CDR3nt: TGTGCCAGTAGGAACGGGGCTAGCAATCAGCCCCAGCATTTT; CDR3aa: CASRNGASNQPQHF
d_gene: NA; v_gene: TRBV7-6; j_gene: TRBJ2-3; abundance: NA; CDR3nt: TGTGCCAGCAGCTTAGATGTGACTGGCACAGATACGCAGTATTTT; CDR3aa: CASSLDVTGTDTQYF
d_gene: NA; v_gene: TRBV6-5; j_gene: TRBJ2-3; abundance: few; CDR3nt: TGTGCCAGCAGTTACAGCCAGGCGGGGCGGTCATATACGCAGTATTTT; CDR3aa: CASSYSQAGRSYTQYF